This T cell receptor beta chain emerged from a study of T cell changes during pregnancy in multiple sclerosis. Repertoires were generated with immunoSEQ multiplex PCR, while TCRdb's copy carries only in-frame clones and drops some. Of 42,000 or so clones in the sample, approximately 94% are singletons; the top ten hold roughly 8.1%. The CDR3 totals 13 residues. Germline V lookup: CDR1 KGHSH, CDR2 LQKENI. V dropped 1 base and J dropped 2 bases, with 5 bases sitting between them. The chain has TRBV18 and TRBJ1-2; weak D call: TRBD1 (5 bases). This specimen was CD8+ T cells from peripheral blood mononuclear cells, taken in the third trimester of pregnancy. This clonotype originated in a female donor with multiple sclerosis, enrolled in a pregnancy study. In nucleotides, the CDR3 is TGTGCCAGCTCACCACAGGGGAACTATGGCTACACCTTC. This translates into CASSPQGNYGYTF.